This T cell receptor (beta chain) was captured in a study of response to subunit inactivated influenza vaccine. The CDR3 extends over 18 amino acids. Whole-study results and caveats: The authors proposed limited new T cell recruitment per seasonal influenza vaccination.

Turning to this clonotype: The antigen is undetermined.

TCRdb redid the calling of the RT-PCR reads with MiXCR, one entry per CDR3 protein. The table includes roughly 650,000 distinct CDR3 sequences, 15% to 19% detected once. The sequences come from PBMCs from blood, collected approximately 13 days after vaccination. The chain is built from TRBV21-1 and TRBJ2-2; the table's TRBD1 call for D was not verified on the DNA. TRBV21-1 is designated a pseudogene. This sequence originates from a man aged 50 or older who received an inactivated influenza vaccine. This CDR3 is CASSYPNGGERDTGELFF. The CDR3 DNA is TGTGCCAGCAGCTATCCAAACGGTGGGGAAAGGGACACCGGGGAGCTGTTTTTT.